The 26 T cell receptor beta chains below all came from one sample that was sequenced in a study of radiotherapy plus CTLA-4 blockade in lung cancer. The protocol was immunoSEQ multiplex PCR, while the TCRdb copy is restricted to in-frame clones and leaves out a portion. The sample has around 44,000 clones, roughly three quarters seen once. The sample was peripheral blood, taken from a patient treated with radiotherapy plus ipilimumab. The receptors shown here come from a human donor with non-small cell lung cancer whose response to radiotherapy plus ipilimumab could not be evaluated.

This chain links TRBV19 with TRBJ2-5; no clear D gene. V shed 1 base and J shed 5 bases, with 20 bases lying between them. This CDR3 has 17 residues. From germline, CDR1 is LNHDA and CDR2 SQIVND (reference sequence). The CDR3 nucleotides read TGTGCCAGTAGTATAGTTGGGCTCCTCACTCGTCGGGAGACCCAGTACTTC. Amino acids: CASSIVGLLTRRETQYF.

The chain links TRBV6-1 to TRBJ1-5; D not certain. This CDR3 is 13 amino acids long. The ends were cut back, 3 bases at V and 5 bases at J, with 8 bases in the middle. Germline V gives CDR1 MNHNS, CDR2 SASEGT. The CDR3 sequence: CASSEGFDQPQHF. The CDR3 DNA is TGTGCCAGCAGTGAGGGCTTTGATCAGCCCCAGCATTTT.

The rearrangement joins TRBV5-1 to TRBJ2-5; D call uncertain. The germline V gene has CDR1 SGHRS and CDR2 YFSETQ. The CDR3 has 15 amino acids. V was trimmed by 4 bases and J by 2 bases, leaving 15 bases between them. The CDR3 loop is CASSALTISQETQYF. The CDR3 DNA is TGCGCCAGCAGCGCGTTGACAATTAGTCAAGAGACCCAGTACTTC.

This clone is labeled as medium-sized. The rearrangement links TRBV19 to TRBJ2-4; no clear D. The CDR3 consists of 13 residues. Germline CDR1 LNHDA, CDR2 SQIVND (reference sequence). V lost 2 bases and J lost 1, with 3 bases in between. The CDR3, as DNA: TGTGCCAGTAGTATACAGGCCAAAAACATTCAGTACTTC. It encodes CASSIQAKNIQYF. The full variable domain, its missing parts supplied by reference TRBV19 and TRBJ2-4, is DGGITQSPKYLFRKEGQNVTLSCEQNLNHDAMYWYRQDPGQGLRLIYYSQIVNDFQKGDIAEGYSVSREKKESFPLTVTSAQKNPTAFYLCASSIQAKNIQYFGAGTRLSVL.

In regard to this clone: Other nucleotide sequences in the sample specify the same CDR3. The chain couples TRBV6-1 to TRBJ2-3; maybe TRBD1 (5 bases). Trimming shortened V by 4 bases and J by 0 bases, and 8 bases separated the two germline ends. CDR3 length: 14 amino acids. From germline, CDR1 is MNHNS and CDR2 SASEGT. CDR3 residues: CASSVDSSTDTQYF. CDR3 bases: TGTGCCAGCAGTGTAGACAGTAGCACAGATACGCAGTATTTT.

V is TRBV7-2 and J is TRBJ1-3; no reliable D call. Germline V gene data show CDR1 as SGHTA and CDR2 as FQGNSA. The CDR3 spans 13 residues. V dropped 2 bases and J dropped 11 bases, with 13 bases sitting between them. CDR3 coding DNA: TGTGCCAGCAGCTTAAATCAGGCTAGCCCCATATATTTT. Translation gives CASSLNQASPIYF.

This clone was seen a handful of times. The chain has TRBV4-1 and TRBJ2-1; 8 nucleotides align to TRBD2. Trimming cost V 1 base and J 12 bases; bases outside gene matches: 14. CDR1 and CDR2 from the germline V gene are MGHRA and YSYEKL. The CDR3 runs to 16 residues. The chain's CDR3 is CASSQASGLGLPRQFF. The CDR3, as DNA: TGCGCCAGCAGCCAAGCTAGCGGGCTAGGACTACCTAGGCAGTTCTTC.

This rearrangement joins TRBV10-1 to TRBJ2-7, with TRBD1 matching 7 bases. V lost 6 bases and J lost 3; bases outside the gene matches: 8. The germline CDR1 and CDR2 sequences are WNHNN and SYGVQD (reference sequence). This CDR3 is built from 14 residues. The CDR3 loop is CASSRSGTDYEQYF. In DNA, the CDR3 is TGCGCCAGCAGCCGATCCGGGACAGACTACGAGCAGTACTTC.

The chain combines TRBV29-1 with TRBJ2-1; D perhaps matches TRBD1 (6 bases). Germline V gene sequence: CDR1 SQVTM, CDR2 ANQGSEA. This CDR3 has 12 amino acids. V shed 7 bases and J shed 4 bases, with 11 bases lying between them. This CDR3 reads CSADRSYNEQFF. CDR3 nucleotides: TGCAGCGCCGACAGGTCATACAATGAGCAGTTCTTC.

The chain couples TRBV5-4 to TRBJ2-7; no clear D. This CDR3 spans 14 amino acids. From germline, CDR1 is SGHNT and CDR2 YYREEE (reference sequence). With 0 bases removed from V and 0 bases from J, the gap between germline ends came to 7 bases. The CDR3 reads CASSLDLSSYEQYF. CDR3 sequence (DNA): TGTGCCAGCAGCTTGGACTTGAGCTCCTACGAGCAGTACTTC.

The rearrangement uses TRBV19 and TRBJ1-2; 8 nucleotides align to TRBD1. The germline V gene has CDR1 LNHDA and CDR2 SQIVND (reference sequence). The junction had 10 bases not matched to a gene; V was cut back by 7 bases and J by 3 bases. The CDR3 has 15 residues. The CDR3 is CASTILGQEYYGYTF. The CDR3 coding sequence is TGTGCCAGTACCATACTGGGACAGGAGTACTATGGCTACACCTTC.

The V call is TRBV11-3, the J call TRBJ1-1; a weak D match, TRBD1 (6 bases). Germline CDR1 reads SGHNT; CDR2 reads YENEEA. The CDR3 spans 13 residues. V was clipped by 1 base and J by 5 bases, with 8 bases between them. The DNA of the CDR3 is TGTGCCAGCAGCTTAGGACAGGCGACTGAAGCTTTCTTT. It encodes CASSLGQATEAFF.

J is TRBJ2-7 and V is TRBV7-9, with D uncertain. The V and J ends lost 5 bases and 6 bases respectively, with 14 bases between them. The germline V gene encodes CDR1 SEHNR and CDR2 FQNEAQ (reference sequence). The CDR3 sequence is 13 residues long. The CDR3 DNA reads as TGTGCCAGCAGCAATAGAGACGTAGCCGAGCAGTACTTC. The encoded protein is CASSNRDVAEQYF.

A remark on this clone: Sequence at one end of the junction differs from germline and may be a read error. The V call is TRBV5-4, the J call TRBJ2-2; 7 bases fit TRBD2. Per germline, CDR1 SGHNT and CDR2 YYREEE (reference sequence). The CDR3 is 15 amino acids. The chain's CDR3 is CASRLAGAGNGELFF. The CDR3 nucleotides read TGTGCCAGCAGGTTGGCTGGAGCGGGGAATGGGGAGCTGTTTTTT.

The chain recombines TRBV27 with TRBJ2-2, with D unresolved. V lost 5 bases, J lost 2 bases, and 6 bases lay in between. Germline V gene data show CDR1 as MNHEY and CDR2 as SMNVEV (reference sequence). The CDR3 is 13 residues long. The CDR3 coding sequence is TGTGCCAGCAGTCCCACTAACACCGGGGAGCTGTTTTTT. As protein: CASSPTNTGELFF.

The chain couples TRBV10-2 to TRBJ2-7, with 12 bases that match TRBD1. The trim removed 3 bases at V and 4 bases at J, leaving 4 bases unmatched. Per the germline V gene, CDR1 is WSHSY and CDR2 is SAAADI. This CDR3 contains 15 residues. The CDR3 reads CASSDTGQGAYEQYF. CDR3 DNA sequence: TGCGCCAGCAGTGATACGGGACAGGGGGCGTACGAGCAGTACTTC.

A few counts support this clone. This rearrangement joins TRBV5-6 to TRBJ1-1; 7 bases line up with TRBD1. V lost 1 base, J lost 1 base, and 7 bases stayed unmatched. CDR3 length: 16 amino acids. Germline lookup yields CDR1 SGHDT and CDR2 YYEEEE. CDR3 DNA: TGTGCCAGCAGCTTGTACTACAGGGGACCGAACACTGAAGCTTTCTTT. Its protein is CASSLYYRGPNTEAFF.

V gene TRBV7-9 combines with J gene TRBJ1-1; weak D call: TRBD1 (5 bases). Between the trimmed V and J ends, which lost 2 bases and 1 base, there was a span of 8 bases. Germline V CDR1 and CDR2: SEHNR, FQNEAQ (reference sequence). This CDR3 comprises 14 residues. The CDR3 region has the DNA TGTGCCAGCAGCTTAACGGGGGAGAACACTGAAGCTTTCTTT. It is translated as CASSLTGENTEAFF.

The rearrangement links TRBV29-1 to TRBJ2-3; 8 nucleotides match TRBD1. The CDR3 has 14 amino acids. Trimming took 6 bases from V and 2 from J; bases not matched to a gene: 7. Germline V CDR1 and CDR2: SQVTM, ANQGSEA. CDR3 residues: CSVRQGSSTDTQYF. The CDR3 DNA reads as TGCAGCGTCCGACAGGGGTCATCCACAGATACGCAGTATTTT.

This clone was observed once. The chain has TRBV30 and TRBJ1-1; possibly TRBD1 for D (5 bases). Germline V gene data show CDR1 as GTSNPN and CDR2 as SVGIG (reference sequence). The ends were cut back, 4 bases at V and 7 bases at J, with 10 bases in the middle. CDR3 length equals 11 residues. The CDR3 nucleotides read TGTGCCTGGACTCGCGGGGGTGAAGCTTTCTTT. As protein: CAWTRGGEAFF.

The rearrangement links TRBV9 to TRBJ2-3; maybe TRBD2 (5 bases). The V end was cut by 6 bases, the J end by 6 bases, with 17 bases between. Germline V gene lookup returns CDR1 SGDLS and CDR2 YYNGEE. This CDR3 has 14 amino acids. The CDR3 loop reads CASTEDGGLDTQYF. CDR3 nucleotides: TGTGCCAGCACCGAGGACGGAGGCCTGGATACGCAGTATTTT.

The genes are TRBV7-3 and TRBJ2-6; D is perhaps TRBD1 (5 bases). Trimming left V 2 bases short and J 3 bases short, with 8 bases between. CDR1 and CDR2 (germline): SGHTA, FQGTGA. The CDR3 runs to 15 residues. The DNA of the CDR3 is TGTGCCAGCAGCTTACAGGGAAATGGGGCCAACGTCCTGACTTTC. It translates to CASSLQGNGANVLTF.

This chain uses TRBV27 with TRBJ2-3, with 10 bases identical to TRBD1. V was clipped by 2 bases and J by 4 bases; unmatched bases: 6. The CDR3 contains 16 residues. CDR1 and CDR2 from the germline V gene are MNHEY and SMNVEV (reference sequence). The CDR3 sequence is CASSLKGTGVPDTQYF. CDR3 DNA sequence: TGTGCCAGCAGTTTAAAAGGGACAGGGGTTCCAGATACGCAGTATTTT.

This clone has a single count. The V call is TRBV7-8, the J call TRBJ2-5; maybe TRBD2 (5 bases). Looked up from germline, CDR1 is SGHVS and CDR2 is FQNEAQ. V was clipped by 3 bases and J by 2 bases, with 10 bases between them. This CDR3 has 14 residues. The DNA of the CDR3 is TGTGCCAGCAGCTTCAGCGGTGTACAAGAGACCCAGTACTTC. Amino acids: CASSFSGVQETQYF.

V and J are TRBV7-9 and TRBJ2-2, with TRBD2 identical over 12 bases. The CDR3 is 16 residues long. The germline gives CDR1 SEHNR, CDR2 FQNEAQ (reference sequence). Trimming removed 5 bases from V and 4 bases from J; junction bases left unmatched: 5. The CDR3 sequence: CASSRLAGVITGELFF. The CDR3 bases are TGTGCCAGCAGCCGACTAGCGGGGGTGATCACCGGGGAGCTGTTTTTT.

A single count supports this clone. The V gene is TRBV2, the J gene TRBJ2-1, with 8 bases fitting TRBD1. Germline loops: CDR1 SNHLY, CDR2 FYNNEI. CDR3 length: 16 amino acids. J lost 4 bases, V lost 5 bases, and 10 bases had no gene match. CDR3 sequence (DNA): TGTGCCAGCAGTTTGTACTCAGGGGGCACATACAATGAGCAGTTCTTC. Encoded protein: CASSLYSGGTYNEQFF.